Sequencing of this T cell receptor beta chain was carried out in a study of siplizumab effects on memory and regulatory T cells. Study in general: Siplizumab-treated (approximately 1 ug/mL) and drug-free mixed lymphocyte reactions were paired. Findings of the study overall: Memory T cells appeared less diverse than naive cells, which seemed to contribute substantially to alloresponse. Proliferating clones, CD4+ or CD8+, lacked an assignable naive or memory phenotype in roughly 75-97% of cases.

As described, mixed lymphocyte reaction cells underwent coculture at 37°C for a duration of 6 to 7 days. Each population got its own dye, CFSE for responder PBMCs and Violet Dye for stimulator PBMCs, and they were put together 1:1. V shed 4 bases and J shed 6 bases, with 12 bases lying between them. Germline CDR1 reads MNHEY; CDR2 reads SVGAGI. This CDR3 has 13 amino acids. As for this clone: Its target is not known.

The table came from immunoSEQ multiplex PCR; TCRdb's copy has only in-frame clones and leaves some out. Altogether fewer than 25,000 clones are present, over 35% being singletons, with the ten largest covering roughly 6.3%. The chain carries TRBV6-5 and TRBJ1-1; D gene ambiguous. Sequenced input: CFSE-low (dividing) CD4+ T cells sorted from an allogeneic mixed lymphocyte reaction. This TCR was sampled from a human donor in good health; the cells came from an allogeneic mixed lymphocyte reaction. Some clones in this sample may be carry-over from other donors' samples. The CDR3 DNA is TGTGCCAGCAGTTGGTGGGCCGGGGCTGAAGCTTTCTTT. Its translation is CASSWWAGAEAFF.